A single sample is the source of the 20 T cell receptor beta chains below, sequenced in a study of immune evolution from preneoplasia to lung adenocarcinoma. TCRdb's copy holds only in-frame clones and misses some; the assay was immunoSEQ multiplex PCR. The sample has several thousand clones; roughly 73% are singletons. The sample was FFPE adjacent normal lung tissue. All receptors come from a person between 65 and 79 years old with lung adenocarcinoma.

This chain connects TRBV6-5 to TRBJ2-1; TRBD2 aligns across 12 bases. The CDR3 extends over 14 amino acids. Trimming took 8 bases from V and 10 from J; bases not matched to a gene: 9. Germline V gene data show CDR1 as MNHEY and CDR2 as SVGAGI. The CDR3 is CASQRTSGKGEQFF. The CDR3 DNA reads as TGTGCCAGCCAACGGACTAGCGGGAAAGGAGAGCAGTTCTTC.

Concerning this clone itself: Different DNA sequences within this sample yield the same CDR3. V and J are TRBV5-6 and TRBJ1-6; D is unclear. The germline gives CDR1 SGHDT, CDR2 YYEEEE. V lost 0 bases, J lost 0 bases, and 16 bases lay in between. The CDR3 has 19 residues. CDR3 in amino acids: CASSLGDLHPSSYNSPLHF. DNA of the CDR3: TGTGCCAGCAGCTTGGGGGATCTACACCCCAGCTCCTATAATTCACCCCTCCACTTT.

The chain uses TRBV2 and TRBJ2-7; D may be TRBD1 or TRBD2 (5 bases each). The V end lost 6 bases, the J end lost 2 bases, and 17 bases lay between the germline ends. The CDR3 spans 15 residues. Germline V gives CDR1 SNHLY, CDR2 FYNNEI. The CDR3 loop is CASSERGPPAYEQYF. The CDR3 DNA reads TGTGCCAGCAGCGAACGGGGCCCCCCTGCCTACGAGCAGTACTTC.

V and J are TRBV5-1 and TRBJ2-5, with D perhaps being TRBD1 or TRBD2 (5 bases each). Germline V gene data show CDR1 as SGHRS and CDR2 as YFSETQ. The CDR3 runs 14 residues. V shed 4 bases and J shed 2 bases, with 12 bases lying between them. The CDR3 spells CASSPAGAQETQYF. As DNA, the CDR3 is TGCGCCAGCAGCCCAGCCGGGGCGCAAGAGACCCAGTACTTC.

V and J are TRBV5-1 and TRBJ2-2; D perhaps matches TRBD2 (5 bases). This CDR3 contains 14 residues. V gave up 0 bases and J gave up 7 bases, with 10 bases separating them. Germline assignment: CDR1 SGHRS and CDR2 YFSETQ. The CDR3 spells CASSLGLAIGELFF. CDR3 nucleotides: TGCGCCAGCAGCTTGGGGCTAGCCATCGGGGAGCTGTTTTTT. Complete variable domain (other parts from reference TRBV5-1 and TRBJ2-2): KAGVTQTPRYLIKTRGQQVTLSCSPISGHRSVSWYQQTPGQGLQFLFEYFSETQRNKGNFPGRFSGRQFSNSRSEMNVSTLELGDSALYLCASSLGLAIGELFFGEGSRLTVL.

This chain joins TRBV30 and TRBJ1-5; 7 nucleotides match TRBD1. The trim removed 0 bases at V and 9 bases at J, leaving 17 bases unmatched. Germline V gene sequence: CDR1 GTSNPN, CDR2 SVGIG (reference sequence). This CDR3 is built from 17 residues. CDR3 residues: CAWSVKGARQGITPQHF. For the CDR3, the DNA is TGTGCCTGGAGTGTAAAAGGCGCCCGACAGGGTATTACGCCCCAGCATTTT.

The chain is built from TRBV18 and TRBJ1-5, with a weak D call TRBD1 (6 bases). CDR1 is KGHSH and CDR2 is LQKENI in the germline V gene. Trimming stripped 6 bases from V and 4 bases from J, with 16 bases between. This CDR3 has 15 residues. CDR3: CASSSNTGNNQPQHF. The CDR3 DNA follows: TGTGCCAGCTCGTCGAATACAGGGAATAATCAGCCCCAGCATTTT.

V and J are TRBV5-1 and TRBJ1-4; possibly TRBD1 for D (6 bases). The CDR3 has 17 amino acids. Germline CDR1 reads SGHRS; CDR2 reads YFSETQ. The V end was cut by 4 bases, the J end by 0 bases, with 16 bases between. The CDR3 here is CASSHNLDSTTNEKLFF. CDR3 coding DNA: TGCGCCAGCAGCCATAACCTGGACAGCACAACTAATGAAAAACTGTTTTTT.

The sample holds one count of this clone. V is TRBV30 and J is TRBJ2-5; no firm D call. Trimming took off 1 base at V and 5 bases at J, with 14 bases between the two ends. The length of the CDR3 is 14 residues. Germline-derived CDR1 and CDR2 are GTSNPN and SVGIG (reference sequence). The CDR3 DNA reads as TGTGCCTGGAGTGCCGGTGGGGATGCGGAGACCCAGTACTTC. The encoded protein is CAWSAGGDAETQYF.

The J gene is TRBJ2-7, the V gene TRBV7-9; 8 nucleotides match TRBD2. The CDR3 is 16 residues long. Germline CDR1 reads SEHNR; CDR2 reads FQNEAQ (reference sequence). V lost 5 bases, J lost 3 bases, and 12 bases stayed unmatched. The CDR3 DNA sequence: TGTGCCAGCAGCACTAAGTCTGGGACTAGTGACTACGAGCAGTACTTC. Its translation is CASSTKSGTSDYEQYF. Full variable domain (outside the CDR3, taken from reference TRBV7-9 and TRBJ2-7): DTGVSQNPRHKITKRGQNVTFRCDPISEHNRLYWYRQTLGQGPEFLTYFQNEAQLEKSRLLSDRFSAERPKGSFSTLEIQRTEQGDSAMYLCASSTKSGTSDYEQYFGPGTRLTVT.

This chain links TRBV2 with TRBJ2-5; D is unclear. From germline, CDR1 is SNHLY and CDR2 FYNNEI. This CDR3 is built from 10 residues. V lost 1 base and J lost 6, with 0 bases in between. CDR3 sequence: CASSEETQYF. The CDR3 DNA sequence: TGTGCCAGCAGTGAAGAGACCCAGTACTTC.

The chain uses TRBV5-1 and TRBJ2-1; weak D call: TRBD2 (6 bases). The CDR3 consists of 15 residues. V was shortened by 4 bases and J by 4 bases, with 15 bases between the two germline ends. CDR1 and CDR2 from the germline V gene are SGHRS and YFSETQ. DNA for the CDR3: TGCGCCAGCAGCCCACGGGAGATGGCTTACAATGAGCAGTTCTTC. This translates into CASSPREMAYNEQFF.

The chain is built from TRBV30 and TRBJ1-5; weak D call: TRBD1 (6 bases). Germline values: CDR1 GTSNPN, CDR2 SVGIG (reference sequence). This CDR3 comprises 15 residues. Trimming took 0 bases from V and 0 from J, leaving 9 bases between them. The CDR3 DNA follows: TGTGCCTGGAGTGTACCAGGGGCTAGCAATCAGCCCCAGCATTTT. This encodes CAWSVPGASNQPQHF.

The V gene is TRBV30, the J gene TRBJ2-3, with 8 bases identical to TRBD1. Trimming cost V 1 base and J 1 base; bases outside gene matches: 1. The CDR3 length is 14 residues. Germline-derived CDR1 and CDR2 are GTSNPN and SVGIG (reference sequence). The CDR3 sequence: CAWSAGQGTDTQYF. CDR3 coding DNA: TGTGCCTGGAGTGCGGGACAGGGCACAGATACGCAGTATTTT.

CDR3 residues: CASSLSGSDTQYF. The CDR3 DNA sequence: TGTGCCAGCAGTTTATCAGGTTCAGATACGCAGTATTTT. The gene calls are TRBV27 and TRBJ2-3; D is undetermined. V dropped 0 bases and J dropped 4 bases, with 5 bases sitting between them. This CDR3 contains 13 residues. Per the germline V gene, CDR1 is MNHEY and CDR2 is SMNVEV (reference sequence).

The chain has TRBV7-3 and TRBJ1-6; a possible D gene is TRBD1 (6 bases). CDR3 length: 13 amino acids. V lost 8 bases to trimming and J lost 7 bases, with 12 bases between them. In germline, CDR1 is SGHTA, CDR2 FQGTGA. CDR3 coding DNA: TGTGCCAGCGGGCAGGGGCAGAATTCACCCCTCCACTTT. It yields the protein CASGQGQNSPLHF.

The CDR3 loop reads CASSLDRSSAQLYGYTF. The CDR3 nucleotides are TGTGCCAGCAGCTTAGACCGTAGTTCTGCGCAGCTCTATGGCTACACCTTC. The chain is built from TRBV7-2 and TRBJ1-2; no clear D. The CDR3 consists of 17 residues. Germline assignment: CDR1 SGHTA and CDR2 FQGNSA. V was pared by 1 base and J by 4 bases, with 19 bases between.

The chain joins TRBV19 to TRBJ1-1; D remains unclear. The CDR3 is 14 amino acids. Germline assignment: CDR1 LNHDA and CDR2 SQIVND (reference sequence). Trimming stripped 3 bases from V and 0 bases from J, with 8 bases between. For the CDR3, the DNA is TGTGCCAGTAGTATTATTGCAATGAACACTGAAGCTTTCTTT. Translation gives CASSIIAMNTEAFF.

This chain uses TRBV5-6 with TRBJ2-5; 9 bases line up with TRBD2. Trimming removed 3 bases from V and 7 bases from J; junction bases left unmatched: 7. The CDR3 contains 14 residues. Germline assignment: CDR1 SGHDT and CDR2 YYEEEE. The CDR3 nucleotides are TGTGCCAGCAGCTATTTAGCGGGAGAGGGGACCCAGTACTTC. It specifies CASSYLAGEGTQYF.

This chain joins TRBV14 and TRBJ2-1, with 8 positions matching TRBD1. Germline assignment: CDR1 SGHDN and CDR2 FVKESK. Trimming removed 4 bases from V and 6 bases from J; junction bases left unmatched: 5. The CDR3 runs 14 residues. CDR3 region: CASSLRQGSNEQFF. CDR3 DNA: TGTGCCAGCAGCCTCCGACAGGGGAGCAATGAGCAGTTCTTC. Supplemented by reference TRBV14 and TRBJ2-1, the full variable domain reads EAGVTQFPSHSVIEKGQTVTLRCDPISGHDNLYWYRRVMGKEIKFLLHFVKESKQDESGMPNNRFLAERTGGTYSTLKVQPAELEDSGVYFCASSLRQGSNEQFFGPGTRLTVL.